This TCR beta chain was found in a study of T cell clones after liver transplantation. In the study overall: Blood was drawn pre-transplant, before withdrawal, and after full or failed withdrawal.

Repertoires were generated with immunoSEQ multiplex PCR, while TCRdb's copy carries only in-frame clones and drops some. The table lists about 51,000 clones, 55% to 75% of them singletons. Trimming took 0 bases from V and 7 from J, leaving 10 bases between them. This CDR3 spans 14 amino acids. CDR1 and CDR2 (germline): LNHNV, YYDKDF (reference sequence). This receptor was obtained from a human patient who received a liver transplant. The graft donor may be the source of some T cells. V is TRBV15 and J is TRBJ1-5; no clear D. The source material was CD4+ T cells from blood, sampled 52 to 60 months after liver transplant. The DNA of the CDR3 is TGTGCCACCAGCAGAGATATAGTGGGGCAGCCCCAGCATTTT. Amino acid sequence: CATSRDIVGQPQHF.